Included here is one T cell receptor (beta chain) sequence, with context. Per the study methods: Amplifying reference gene primers gave estimates of nucleated cell counts. Measured with immunoSEQ multiplex PCR; TCRdb has only the in-frame clones, and not every one. V and J calls and clone size are those listed in that table; D and trimming were worked out from the DNA. The data show about 250,000 clones, with roughly 90% seen just once and about 2.5% held by the top ten. The record originates from a study of blood T cell repertoires in COVID-19. For the study at large: There were acute and convalescent COVID-19 samples, and they came from the United States, Italy and Spain.

The V end lost 0 bases, the J end lost 6 bases, and 14 bases lay between the germline ends. This CDR3 comprises 15 residues. From germline, CDR1 is MNHEY and CDR2 SMNVEV (reference sequence). V usage is TRBV27 and J usage is TRBJ1-1, with unresolved D. Sequencing was carried out using PBMCs or T cells enriched from blood (not recorded which). This clonotype originated in a woman aged 30 to 39 with acute COVID-19. The CDR3 protein is CASSLSSGSEAEAFF. As DNA, the CDR3 is TGTGCCAGCAGTTTATCATCCGGGAGCGAGGCTGAAGCTTTCTTT.